This TCR beta chain was retrieved from a study of blood T cells in healthy people across ages. The use of a sample-barcoded 5' primer and a J-beta primer mix characterized a second PCR of roughly 6 to 11 cycles. TCRdb redid the calling of the 5' RACE reads with MiXCR, one entry per CDR3 protein. The sample yields just over 1 million distinct CDR3 sequences, more than 35% seen once. The study, taken as a whole, reports: With naive T cell percentage, TCR beta diversity showed a strong correlation. Possibly confounding the expanded clonotype changes was the fact that donor CMV status was unknown. Age brought a roughly linear fall in TCR beta diversity measured per million T cells.

This clonotype has just a few counts. Its antigen remains unidentified. The sample providers were healthy Caucasian people from Russia, aged roughly 6 to 90. The CDR3 is 18 residues long. Trimming cost V 3 bases and J 10 bases; bases outside gene matches: 15. Sequencing was carried out using blood. The clonotype comes from a woman aged 60 to 75 in good health. The J gene is TRBJ1-6, the V gene TRBV12-3 or TRBV12-4, with 10 bases lining up with TRBD1. The CDR3 sequence is CASSFGDRGRSVRSPLHF. The DNA for the CDR3 is TGTGCCAGCAGTTTTGGAGACAGGGGGCGCAGCGTTCGGTCACCCCTCCACTTT.